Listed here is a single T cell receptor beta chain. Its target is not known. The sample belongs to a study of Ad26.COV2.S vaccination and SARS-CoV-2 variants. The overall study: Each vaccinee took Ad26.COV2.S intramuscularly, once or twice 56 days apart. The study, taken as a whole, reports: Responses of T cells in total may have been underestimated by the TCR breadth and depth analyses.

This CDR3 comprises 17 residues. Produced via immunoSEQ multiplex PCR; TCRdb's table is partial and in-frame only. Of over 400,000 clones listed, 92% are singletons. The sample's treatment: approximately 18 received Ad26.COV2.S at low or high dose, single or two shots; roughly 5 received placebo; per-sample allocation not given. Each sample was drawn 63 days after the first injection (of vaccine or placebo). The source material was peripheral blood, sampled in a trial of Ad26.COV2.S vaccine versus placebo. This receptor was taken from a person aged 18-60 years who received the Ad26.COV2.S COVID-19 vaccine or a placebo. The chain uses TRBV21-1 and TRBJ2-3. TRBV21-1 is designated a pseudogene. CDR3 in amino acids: CASSKVQRRKTTDTQYF. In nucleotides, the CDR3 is TGTGCCAGCAGCAAAGTACAGCGTCGGAAGACCACAGATACGCAGTATTTT.